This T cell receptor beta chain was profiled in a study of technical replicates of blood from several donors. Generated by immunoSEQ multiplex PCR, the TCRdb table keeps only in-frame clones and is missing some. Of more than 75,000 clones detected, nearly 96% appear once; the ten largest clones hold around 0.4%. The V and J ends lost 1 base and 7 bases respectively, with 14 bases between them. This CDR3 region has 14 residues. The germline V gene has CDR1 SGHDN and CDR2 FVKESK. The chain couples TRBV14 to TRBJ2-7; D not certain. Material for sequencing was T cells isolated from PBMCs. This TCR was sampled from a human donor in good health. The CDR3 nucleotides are TGTGCCAGCAGCCAAGTGCCCGATACCGGGGAGCAGTACTTC. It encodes CASSQVPDTGEQYF.